The 19 T cell receptor beta chains given below trace back to one sample, sequenced in a study of blood T cells in healthy people across ages. Primers used in a second PCR of about 7 to 12 cycles were a sample-barcoded 5' primer and a J-beta primer mix. MiXCR, run by TCRdb on the 5' RACE reads, gives a single entry per CDR3 protein. Here the sample spans more than 550,000 distinct CDR3 sequences, about 20% being singletons. Sequenced input: blood. These receptors originate from a man between 65 and 85 years old in good health.

The V gene is TRBV6-6, the J gene TRBJ2-1; 7 bases match TRBD2. From germline, CDR1 is MNHNY and CDR2 SVGAGI (reference sequence). With V trimmed by 5 bases and J by 6 bases, 13 bases remained unmatched. The CDR3 is made up of 16 amino acids. The CDR3 nucleotides are TGTGCCAGCAGTCGCCTAATGGCGGGAGTTTCCAATGAGCAGTTCTTC. Residues: CASSRLMAGVSNEQFF.

In regard to this clonotype: The CDR3 does not close with the conserved phenylalanine or tryptophan, likely indicating a read error. V is TRBV9 and J is TRBJ1-2, with no clear D. The CDR3 totals 12 residues. Germline lookup yields CDR1 SGDLS and CDR2 YYNGEE. Trimming pared 1 base from V and 2 bases from J, leaving 3 bases between. For the CDR3, the DNA is TGTGCCAGCAGCGTACAGAACTATGGCTACACCCTC. Its translation: CASSVQNYGYTL.

This clonotype was picked up a small number of times. The chain uses TRBV2 and TRBJ2-1; D unresolved. The CDR3 covers 13 residues. The germline V and J ends were trimmed by 2 bases and 3 bases, with 5 bases remaining between them. Germline CDR1 and CDR2: SNHLY and FYNNEI. This CDR3 is CASSETYYNEQFF. The CDR3 region has the DNA TGTGCCAGCAGTGAAACATACTACAATGAGCAGTTCTTC.

This clonotype has a handful of counts. The chain has TRBV19 and TRBJ2-6; tentatively, D is TRBD1 (6 bases). Deletions cut 3 bases from V and 0 bases from J, with 15 bases between. Germline CDR1 is LNHDA and CDR2 is SQIVND (reference sequence). The CDR3 is 18 residues long. CDR3 amino acids: CASSILVGQSSGANVLTF. In DNA, the CDR3 is TGTGCCAGTAGTATTCTGGTTGGACAGAGCTCTGGGGCCAACGTCCTGACTTTC.

This clonotype showed up just a few times. The CDR3 coding sequence is TGCAGTGCTAGCGCGGGACAGGGGGCGTACACCTTC. This gives the protein CSASAGQGAYTF. The J gene is TRBJ1-2, the V gene TRBV20-1; 12 bases line up with TRBD1. Germline V gene lookup returns CDR1 DFQATT and CDR2 SNEGSKA (reference sequence). The CDR3 is made up of 12 amino acids. Trimming took 3 bases from V and 11 from J; bases not matched to a gene: 4.

V gene TRBV7-9 combines with J gene TRBJ1-2; 7 positions match TRBD1. CDR1 is SEHNR, CDR2 FQNEAQ, per germline (reference sequence). Unmatched junction bases numbered 5, after V lost 4 bases and J lost 3 bases. The CDR3 contains 14 residues. The CDR3 coding sequence is TGTGCCAGCAGCTCACAGGGGACGGACTATGGCTACACCTTC. The encoded protein is CASSSQGTDYGYTF.

This clonotype was observed a handful of times. The gene calls are TRBV12-3 or TRBV12-4 and TRBJ1-6, with no clear D. With 2 bases removed from V and 6 bases from J, the gap between germline ends came to 5 bases. The CDR3 consists of 13 residues. The CDR3 region is CASSLNSNSPLHF. CDR3 in DNA: TGTGCCAGCAGTTTAAATTCTAATTCACCCCTCCACTTT.

At least ten counts were recorded for this clonotype. The chain recombines TRBV7-9 with TRBJ1-1, with a possible D match to TRBD1 (6 bases). CDR1 SEHNR and CDR2 FQNEAQ come from the germline V gene (reference sequence). V shed 1 base and J shed 2 bases, with 8 bases lying between them. The CDR3 loop spans 14 amino acids. Written as DNA, the CDR3 is TGTGCCAGCAGCTTAGGGGGGCGAAACACTGAAGCTTTCTTT. It translates to CASSLGGRNTEAFF.

There are a few counts of this clonotype. The V gene is TRBV10-3, the J gene TRBJ2-5; tentatively, D is TRBD2 (6 bases). The CDR3 runs 12 residues. With 10 bases removed from V and 2 bases from J, the gap between germline ends came to 11 bases. Germline CDR1 ENHRY, CDR2 SYGVKD. CDR3 in DNA: TGTGCCACCGGGGGTAGGCAAGAGACCCAGTACTTC. It codes for CATGGRQETQYF.

The chain links TRBV7-9 to TRBJ2-3; D perhaps matches TRBD1 (6 bases). Germline-derived CDR1 and CDR2 are SEHNR and FQNEAQ (reference sequence). The V and J ends lost 6 bases and 4 bases respectively, with 14 bases between them. CDR3 size: 14 residues. The CDR3 nucleotides read TGTGCCAGCAGAGAGGACAGCCCCGCAGATACGCAGTATTTT. It encodes CASREDSPADTQYF.

V is TRBV5-5 and J is TRBJ1-5, with 8 positions matching TRBD1. Germline-derived CDR1 and CDR2 are SGHKS and YYEKEE (reference sequence). V gave up 4 bases and J gave up 5 bases; unmatched junction bases: 8. CDR3 size: 15 residues. The CDR3 nucleotides read TGTGCCAGCAGCAAGGACAGGGATGTAGATCAGCCCCAGCATTTT. This translates into CASSKDRDVDQPQHF.

This clonotype was seen a few times. The chain recombines TRBV10-3 with TRBJ2-3; the D is unclear. This CDR3 has 14 amino acids. Germline values: CDR1 ENHRY, CDR2 SYGVKD. Trimming left V 4 bases short and J 0 bases short, with 8 bases between. The CDR3 nucleotides are TGTGCCATCAGTGTGTGGGGTAGCACAGATACGCAGTATTTT. This codes for CAISVWGSTDTQYF.

This clonotype was detected a few times. The chain couples TRBV5-1 to TRBJ1-2; possible D gene TRBD1, 6 bases. V was shortened by 5 bases and J by 0 bases, with 14 bases between the two germline ends. Germline-derived CDR1 and CDR2 are SGHRS and YFSETQ. CDR3 size: 15 residues. As DNA, the CDR3 is TGCGCCAGCAGAATCGAGGGGGGCTCTAACTATGGCTACACCTTC. It translates to CASRIEGGSNYGYTF.

The chain uses TRBV5-1 and TRBJ2-5; a weak D match, TRBD2 (6 bases). Gene TRBJ2-1 matches the end of the DNA better, so the J call may be wrong. CDR1 is SGHRS and CDR2 is YFSETQ in the germline V gene. The CDR3 sequence is 16 residues long. The CDR3 sequence is CASSFDPGTRRAEQFF. The CDR3 bases are TGCGCCAGCAGCTTTGACCCCGGGACTCGAAGGGCTGAGCAGTTCTTC.

This sequence joins TRBV7-3 and TRBJ2-3; D call uncertain. V was clipped by 1 base and J by 2 bases, with 7 bases between them. This CDR3 is built from 14 residues. Germline CDR1 and CDR2: SGHTA and FQGTGA. The CDR3 here is CASSLMHNTDTQYF. For the CDR3, the DNA is TGTGCCAGCAGCTTAATGCACAACACAGATACGCAGTATTTT.

This clonotype was observed a handful of times. The V gene is TRBV20-1, the J gene TRBJ2-5; D is unclear. The last part of the DNA fits TRBJ2-1 better; the J call may be wrong. Germline V gene data show CDR1 as DFQATT and CDR2 as SNEGSKA (reference sequence). The CDR3 length is 15 residues. The CDR3 region has the DNA TGCAGTGCTAGTGGAAGGAGACCCTTCAACATTGAGCAGTTCTTC. Its translation: CSASGRRPFNIEQFF.

In its sample, this clonotype is medium-sized. The chain is built from TRBV5-1 and TRBJ1-2; tentatively, D is TRBD1 (6 bases). Germline lookup yields CDR1 SGHRS and CDR2 YFSETQ. V was trimmed by 0 bases and J by 3 bases, leaving 12 bases between them. The CDR3 is made up of 15 amino acids. CDR3 residues: CASSLEPGQYYGYTF. CDR3 nucleotides: TGCGCCAGCAGCTTGGAGCCGGGACAATACTATGGCTACACCTTC.

This CDR3 reads CASSQLSGGASNEQFF. The DNA of the CDR3 is TGCGCCAGCAGCCAACTTAGCGGGGGGGCGTCCAATGAGCAGTTCTTC. The J gene is TRBJ2-1, the V gene TRBV5-1, with 11 bases aligning to TRBD2. Per the germline V gene, CDR1 is SGHRS and CDR2 is YFSETQ. The length of the CDR3 is 16 residues. Trimming removed 4 bases from V and 6 bases from J; junction bases left unmatched: 9.

This clonotype was counted between two and nine times. This CDR3 reads CASSLVGQGRGFGEAFF. The CDR3 DNA reads TGTGCCAGCAGCTTAGTTGGACAGGGTCGGGGGTTCGGTGAAGCTTTCTTT. The rearrangement links TRBV7-9 to TRBJ1-1, with 8 bases lining up with TRBD1. Looked up from germline, CDR1 is SEHNR and CDR2 is FQNEAQ (reference sequence). V shed 1 base and J 7 bases; nucleotides not matched to a gene: 14. The CDR3 sequence is 17 residues long.